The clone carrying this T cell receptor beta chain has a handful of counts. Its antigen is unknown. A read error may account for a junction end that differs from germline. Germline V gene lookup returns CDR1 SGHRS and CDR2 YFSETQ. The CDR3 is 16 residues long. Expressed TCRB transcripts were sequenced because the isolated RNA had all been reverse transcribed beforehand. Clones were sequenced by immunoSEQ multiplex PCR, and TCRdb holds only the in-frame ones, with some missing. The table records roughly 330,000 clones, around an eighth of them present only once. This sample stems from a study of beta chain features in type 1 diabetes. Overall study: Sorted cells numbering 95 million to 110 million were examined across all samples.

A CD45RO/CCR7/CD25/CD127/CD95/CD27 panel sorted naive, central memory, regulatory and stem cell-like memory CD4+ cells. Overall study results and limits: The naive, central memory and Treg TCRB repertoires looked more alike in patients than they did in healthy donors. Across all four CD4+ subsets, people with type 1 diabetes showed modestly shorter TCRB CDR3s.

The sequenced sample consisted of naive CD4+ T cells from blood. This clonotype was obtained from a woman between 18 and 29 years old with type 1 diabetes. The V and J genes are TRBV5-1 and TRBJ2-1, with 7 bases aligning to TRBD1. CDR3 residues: CASSSRQGASFNEQFF. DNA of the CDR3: TGCGCCAGCAGCTCCAGACAGGGTGCGTCCTTCAATGAGCAGTTCTTC.